This T cell receptor beta chain was observed in a study of T cell changes during pregnancy in multiple sclerosis. Profiled with immunoSEQ multiplex PCR; TCRdb holds only in-frame clones, not every one. The sample has approximately 52,000 clones, approximately 88% seen once; the top ten hold 0.95% to 1.5%. This TCR derives from a female donor with multiple sclerosis, enrolled in a pregnancy study. The sample here was CD4+ T cells from peripheral blood mononuclear cells, taken in the second trimester of pregnancy.

The CDR3 is CASSIGRALSSEAFF. CDR3 nucleotide sequence: TGTGCCAGTAGTATAGGCAGGGCCCTCTCCTCTGAAGCTTTCTTT. V usage is TRBV19 and J usage is TRBJ1-1; a weak D match, TRBD1 (5 bases). V was clipped by 1 base and J by 6 bases, with 15 bases between them. This CDR3 is built from 15 residues. Germline V gene data show CDR1 as LNHDA and CDR2 as SQIVND (reference sequence).